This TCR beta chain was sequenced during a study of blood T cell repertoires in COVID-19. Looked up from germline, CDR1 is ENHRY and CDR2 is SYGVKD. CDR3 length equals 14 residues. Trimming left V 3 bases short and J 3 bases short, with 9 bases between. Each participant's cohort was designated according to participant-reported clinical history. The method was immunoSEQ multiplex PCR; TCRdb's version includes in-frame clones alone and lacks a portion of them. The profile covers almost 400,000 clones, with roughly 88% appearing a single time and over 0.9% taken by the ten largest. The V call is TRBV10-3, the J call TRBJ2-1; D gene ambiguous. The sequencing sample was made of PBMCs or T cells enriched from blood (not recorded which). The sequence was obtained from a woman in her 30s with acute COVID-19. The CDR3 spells CAISERQVYNEQFF. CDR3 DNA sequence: TGTGCCATCAGTGAACGACAAGTCTACAATGAGCAGTTCTTC.